This T cell receptor beta chain was retrieved from a study of chemoradiotherapy in HPV16-positive cancers. This CDR3 contains 15 residues. The V segment lost 0 bases and the J segment 5 bases; nucleotides outside the gene matches: 4. CDR1 and CDR2 (germline): SGHNT, YYREEE (reference sequence). Findings of the study overall: During treatment, candidate HPV-specific clones and E7-related motifs expanded in tumor. HPV-responsive T-cell expansion during chemoradiotherapy was linked to improved recurrence-free survival in HPV16-positive patients. Functional assays defining HPV-specific T cells used only a couple of HPV16-positive patients.

Sequenced by immunoSEQ multiplex PCR; TCRdb stores in-frame clones only, minus some. The table lists under 15,000 clones, around 89% of them singletons, with about 2.4% in the top ten. A remark on this clone: No antigen is known for it.

Repeated repertoire sampling spanned the course of chemoradiotherapy. This receptor was obtained from a human donor with HPV-associated anogenital cancer. The chain carries TRBV5-4 and TRBJ2-2; TRBD1 matches at 7 bases. Specimen: blood, collected from a patient who underwent chemoradiotherapy. The CDR3 region has the DNA TGTGCCAGCAGCTTGGAAGGGGGCCGGACCGGGGAGCTGTTTTTT. Its protein is CASSLEGGRTGELFF.